What follows is one TCR beta chain and its context. What it binds is unknown. With 5 bases clipped from V and 4 bases from J, the junction kept 4 bases outside the gene matches. The length of the CDR3 is 14 residues. CDR1 and CDR2 (germline): SGHTA, FQGNSA. TCRdb keeps only in-frame clones here, not all; method: immunoSEQ multiplex PCR. Of roughly 150,000 clones listed, approximately 94% are singletons. This record belongs to a study of T cell responses to AZD1222 COVID-19 vaccine. Study as a whole: Pooled together were second doses at about 4 or about 12 weeks. Study-wide findings and caveats: Spike-specific TCR breadth rose after two AZD1222 doses, and depth rose as well. Clonal diversity was possibly underestimated, and white British individuals and females predominated among donors. The study identified only 6 or 7 AZD1222 recipients as seropositive at baseline.

The specimen comprised peripheral blood, sampled on day 0 of AZD1222 vaccination. The TCR was taken from an adult in good health. The chain employs TRBV7-2 and TRBJ1-5, with 8 nucleotides matching TRBD1. The CDR3, as DNA: TGTGCCAGCAGCCAAAGGGACAGGAATCAGCCCCAGCATTTT. Translated: CASSQRDRNQPQHF.